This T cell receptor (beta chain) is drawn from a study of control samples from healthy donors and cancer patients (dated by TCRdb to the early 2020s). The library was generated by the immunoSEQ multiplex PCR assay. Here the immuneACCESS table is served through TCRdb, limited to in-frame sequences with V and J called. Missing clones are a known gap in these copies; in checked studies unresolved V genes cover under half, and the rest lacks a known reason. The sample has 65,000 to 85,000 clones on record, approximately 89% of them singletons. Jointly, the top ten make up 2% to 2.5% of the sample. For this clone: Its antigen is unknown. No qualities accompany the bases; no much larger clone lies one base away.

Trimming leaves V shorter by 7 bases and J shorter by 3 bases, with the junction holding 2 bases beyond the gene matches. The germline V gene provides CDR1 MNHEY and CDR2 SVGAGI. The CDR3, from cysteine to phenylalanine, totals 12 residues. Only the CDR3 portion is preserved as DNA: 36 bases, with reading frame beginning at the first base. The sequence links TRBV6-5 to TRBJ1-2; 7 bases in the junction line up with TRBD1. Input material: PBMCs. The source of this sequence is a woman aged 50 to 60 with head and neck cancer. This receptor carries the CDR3 CASNGQDYGYTF. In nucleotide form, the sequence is TGTGCCAGCAATGGACAGGACTATGGCTACACCTTC.